Below are 22 T cell receptor beta chains sequenced from a single sample in a study of regulatory T cells in long-lasting Graves disease. Time point given: newly diagnosed GD, antithyroid drugs for less than 3 months. Generation of the TCR library employed RNA extracted from PBMCs. Building of the TCR beta libraries involved iRepertoire HTBI primers and Arm-PCR of CDR3 regions. MiXCR, run by TCRdb on the multiplex PCR reads, gives a single entry per CDR3 protein. The table records 300,000 to 400,000 distinct CDR3 sequences, 18% of them present only once. Sequencing used peripheral blood mononuclear cells (PBMCs), obtained at new diagnosis, from a patient treated with antithyroid drugs. The origin of the receptors is a female donor with Graves disease.

This clonotype was counted ten times or more. The V call is TRBV15, the J call TRBJ2-1, with D tentatively TRBD2 (6 bases). The ends were cut back, 0 bases at V and 8 bases at J, with 17 bases in the middle. Germline V gene sequence: CDR1 LNHNV, CDR2 YYDKDF (reference sequence). This CDR3 has 16 amino acids. CDR3: CATSRDSGGWGYEQFF. CDR3 DNA sequence: TGTGCCACCAGCAGAGATTCAGGAGGGTGGGGCTATGAGCAGTTCTTC.

This clonotype was observed at least ten times. The rearrangement uses TRBV11-3 and TRBJ1-1; D perhaps matches TRBD1 (6 bases). Per germline, CDR1 SGHNT and CDR2 YENEEA. The CDR3 has 14 amino acids. V shed 5 bases and J shed 11 bases, with 21 bases lying between them. CDR3 loop: CASSPRRDTNRAFF. Here the CDR3 DNA reads TGTGCCAGCAGCCCCCGCCGGGACACAAATCGGGCTTTCTTT. The full variable domain, rest sourced from reference TRBV11-3 and TRBJ1-1, is EAGVVQSPRYKIIEKKQPVAFWCNPISGHNTLYWYLQNLGQGPELLIRYENEEAVDDSQLPKDRFSAERLKGVDSTLKIQPAELGDSAVYLCASSPRRDTNRAFFGQGTRLTVV.

V gene TRBV20-1 combines with J gene TRBJ2-3; 8 bases map to TRBD2. The V segment lost 6 bases and the J segment 2 bases; nucleotides outside the gene matches: 16. Germline loops: CDR1 DFQATT, CDR2 SNEGSKA (reference sequence). CDR3 length equals 17 residues. CDR3 bases: TGCAGTGCCCCCCCGGGGACTGGGACTAGAGTCACAGATACGCAGTATTTT. Translated: CSAPPGTGTRVTDTQYF.

This clonotype appeared many times. The chain links TRBV6-1 to TRBJ2-1; D uncertain. This CDR3 spans 12 amino acids. Germline CDR1 MNHNS, CDR2 SASEGT. The V end lost 7 bases, the J end lost 4 bases, and 8 bases lay between the germline ends. The CDR3 DNA follows: TGTGCCAGCAAGGAGTCTTACAATGAGCAGTTCTTC. Translating it yields CASKESYNEQFF.

This clonotype has at least ten counts. The rearrangement uses TRBV10-3 and TRBJ2-7, with TRBD1 matching 12 bases. The V and J ends lost 2 bases and 5 bases, in that order; junction bases with no gene match: 7. Germline V gives CDR1 ENHRY, CDR2 SYGVKD. The CDR3 spans 16 residues. The DNA of the CDR3 is TGTGCCATCAGTGAGCGACCGGGACAGGGGGCCCACGAGCAGTACTTC. This gives the protein CAISERPGQGAHEQYF.

This CDR3 reads CASRGGQLAKNIQYF. In DNA form, the CDR3 reads TGTGCCAGCAGGGGGGGGCAGCTAGCCAAAAACATTCAGTACTTC. This sequence joins TRBV28 and TRBJ2-4; D perhaps matches TRBD2 (7 bases). This CDR3 region has 15 residues. CDR1 is MDHEN, CDR2 SYDVKM, per germline. V was trimmed by 6 bases and J by 0 bases, leaving 12 bases between them.

This clonotype was detected only a few times. The chain is built from TRBV5-4 and TRBJ1-3; the match to TRBD1 covers 10 bases. The CDR3 has 14 residues. V trimming: 4 bases; J trimming: 8 bases; junction bases outside the gene matches: 6. Germline lookup yields CDR1 SGHNT and CDR2 YYREEE (reference sequence). CDR3 protein: CASSGTGVPHTIYF. The CDR3 DNA reads as TGTGCCAGCAGCGGGACAGGGGTACCTCACACCATATATTTT.

The V gene is TRBV2, the J gene TRBJ2-1; 7 nucleotides match TRBD1. CDR3 length: 15 amino acids. Germline CDR1 reads SNHLY; CDR2 reads FYNNEI. V shed 1 base and J 7 bases; nucleotides not matched to a gene: 7. CDR3 sequence: CASSEGDSPTNEQFF. The CDR3 region has the DNA TGTGCCAGCAGTGAAGGGGACAGCCCCACTAATGAGCAGTTCTTC.

This clonotype was picked up many times. This chain links TRBV27 with TRBJ2-5; D gene ambiguous. The length of the CDR3 is 15 residues. V was pared by 6 bases and J by 1 base, with 15 bases between. CDR1 is MNHEY, CDR2 SMNVEV, per germline (reference sequence). CDR3 region: CASSEARGPQETQYF. The CDR3 coding sequence is TGTGCCAGCAGCGAGGCCAGAGGTCCCCAAGAGACCCAGTACTTC.

In its sample, this clonotype was seen a few times. J is TRBJ2-3 and V is TRBV10-3, with 14 positions matching TRBD2. The CDR3 runs to 15 residues. J lost 5 bases, V lost 6 bases, and 4 bases had no gene match. Germline V CDR1 and CDR2: ENHRY, SYGVKD. As DNA, the CDR3 is TGTGCCATCAGGGGACTAGCGGGAGAGGTAGATACGCAGTATTTT. It yields the protein CAIRGLAGEVDTQYF.

V usage is TRBV6-1 and J usage is TRBJ2-7, with no clear D. The CDR3 runs 12 residues. Between the trimmed V and J ends, which lost 6 bases and 5 bases, there was a span of 11 bases. From germline, CDR1 is MNHNS and CDR2 SASEGT. The CDR3 here is CASSHGGNEQYF. Here the CDR3 DNA reads TGTGCCAGCAGCCACGGCGGCAACGAGCAGTACTTC.

This clonotype was counted many times. The gene calls are TRBV27 and TRBJ2-7; 9 bases map to TRBD2. Trimming removed 6 bases from V and 2 bases from J; junction bases left unmatched: 17. This CDR3 contains 18 residues. Germline V gives CDR1 MNHEY, CDR2 SMNVEV (reference sequence). The CDR3 loop reads CASSSGWGLAGSTYEQYF. The DNA of the CDR3 is TGTGCCAGCAGCTCGGGCTGGGGGCTAGCGGGATCTACCTACGAGCAGTACTTC.

This clonotype was picked up many times. The chain is built from TRBV14 and TRBJ1-2, with D uncertain. Germline assignment: CDR1 SGHDN and CDR2 FVKESK. The V gene lost 0 bases and the J gene lost 4 bases, with 9 bases spanning the gap. The CDR3 has 14 residues. The DNA for the CDR3 is TGTGCCAGCAGCCAAGATGCTGGTTTCTATGGCTACACCTTC. Residues: CASSQDAGFYGYTF.

This clonotype was counted ten times or more. The chain couples TRBV12-3 or TRBV12-4 to TRBJ2-1, with D possibly TRBD2 on 6 matching bases. This CDR3 comprises 14 residues. Trimming took 6 bases from V and 9 from J, leaving 18 bases between them. The CDR3 sequence is CASSSFGSAAEQFF. CDR3 in DNA: TGTGCCAGCAGCTCCTTCGGGAGTGCGGCTGAGCAGTTCTTC.

This clonotype was detected ten times or more. This chain uses TRBV30 with TRBJ1-5, with D perhaps TRBD1 (5 bases). In germline, CDR1 is GTSNPN, CDR2 SVGIG (reference sequence). V shed 2 bases and J shed 1 base, with 9 bases lying between them. CDR3 length: 14 amino acids. CDR3 amino acids: CAWSPWDSNQPQHF. The CDR3 nucleotides read TGTGCCTGGAGTCCCTGGGACAGCAATCAGCCCCAGCATTTT. Supplemented by reference TRBV30 and TRBJ1-5, the full variable domain reads SQTIHQWPATLVQPVGSPLSLECTVEGTSNPNLYWYRQAAGRGLQLLFYSVGIGQISSEVPQNLSASRPQDRQFILSSKKLLLSDSGFYLCAWSPWDSNQPQHFGDGTRLSIL.

The rearrangement uses TRBV5-1 and TRBJ2-7, with TRBD2 identical over 11 bases. Unmatched junction bases numbered 4, after V lost 1 base and J lost 7 bases. CDR1 SGHRS and CDR2 YFSETQ come from the germline V gene. The CDR3 consists of 14 residues. The CDR3 nucleotides are TGCGCCAGCAGCTTGCCCCTAGCGGGAGGTGAGCAGTACTTC. It translates to CASSLPLAGGEQYF.

The chain carries TRBV28 and TRBJ2-3, with 8 positions matching TRBD2. Unmatched junction bases numbered 9, after V lost 5 bases and J lost 2 bases. CDR3 length: 16 amino acids. Germline V gene sequence: CDR1 MDHEN, CDR2 SYDVKM. The CDR3 loop is CASSPAGVGPTDTQYF. CDR3 DNA: TGTGCCAGCAGTCCAGCGGGAGTGGGTCCCACAGATACGCAGTATTTT.

This clonotype has at least ten counts. The rearrangement links TRBV28 to TRBJ1-6, with 7 nucleotides matching TRBD1. V shed 1 base, J shed 12 bases, and the junction held 24 bases outside the gene matches. The CDR3 contains 20 residues. The germline CDR1 and CDR2 sequences are MDHEN and SYDVKM. The CDR3, as DNA: TGTGCCAGCAGTTTATCCCGCATACTATCCGACAGGGAGGTCCTAGTACCCCTCCACTTT. Translating it yields CASSLSRILSDREVLVPLHF. The whole variable domain, remainder taken from reference TRBV28 and TRBJ1-6, is DVKVTQSSRYLVKRTGEKVFLECVQDMDHENMFWYRQDPGLGLRLIYFSYDVKMKEKGDIPEGYSVSREKKERFSLILESASTNQTSMYLCASSLSRILSDREVLVPLHFGNGTRLTVT.

There are many counts of this clonotype. The J gene is TRBJ2-5, the V gene TRBV2, with D unclear. Germline lookup yields CDR1 SNHLY and CDR2 FYNNEI. This CDR3 comprises 13 residues. The germline V and J ends were trimmed by 1 base and 3 bases, with 6 bases remaining between them. The CDR3 nucleotides read TGTGCCAGCAGTGAAGGGGCCGAAGAGACCCAGTACTTC. Its protein product is CASSEGAEETQYF.

At least ten counts were recorded for this clonotype. The genes are TRBV6-1 and TRBJ2-7, with TRBD2 matching over 7 bases. The CDR3 totals 14 residues. The V and J ends lost 1 base and 3 bases, in that order; junction bases with no gene match: 3. CDR1 and CDR2 from the germline V gene are MNHNS and SASEGT. The CDR3 DNA sequence: TGTGCCAGCAGTGAAGGTGGGGGGGGCTACGAGCAGTACTTC. This codes for CASSEGGGGYEQYF.

Notes on this clonotype: A much larger clonotype is one base distant, so this may be a read error. Since the CDR3 does not end with the conserved phenylalanine or tryptophan, this likely comes from a read error. The chain combines TRBV5-1 with TRBJ2-1, with 15 bases identical to TRBD2. This CDR3 contains 18 residues. With V trimmed by 4 bases and J by 3 bases, 8 bases remained unmatched. Germline lookup yields CDR1 SGHRS and CDR2 YFSETQ. This chain's CDR3 is CASSMGLAGGGGYNEQFL. In DNA form, the CDR3 reads TGCGCCAGCAGCATGGGACTAGCGGGAGGTGGAGGCTACAATGAGCAGTTCCTC.

This clonotype was detected many times. This sequence joins TRBV2 and TRBJ2-7, with 10 positions matching TRBD2. The J segment lost 4 bases and the V segment lost 6 bases, leaving 9 bases of the junction unmatched. In germline, CDR1 is SNHLY, CDR2 FYNNEI. CDR3 length: 15 amino acids. The CDR3 DNA sequence: TGTGCCAGCAGCCGCGGACTAGCGGAACAATACGAGCAGTACTTC. Protein product: CASSRGLAEQYEQYF. The whole variable domain, filled in from reference TRBV2 and TRBJ2-7, reads EPEVTQTPSHQVTQMGQEVILRCVPISNHLYFYWYRQILGQKVEFLVSFYNNEISEKSEIFDDQFSVERPDGSNFTLKIRSTKLEDSAMYFCASSRGLAEQYEQYFGPGTRLTVT.